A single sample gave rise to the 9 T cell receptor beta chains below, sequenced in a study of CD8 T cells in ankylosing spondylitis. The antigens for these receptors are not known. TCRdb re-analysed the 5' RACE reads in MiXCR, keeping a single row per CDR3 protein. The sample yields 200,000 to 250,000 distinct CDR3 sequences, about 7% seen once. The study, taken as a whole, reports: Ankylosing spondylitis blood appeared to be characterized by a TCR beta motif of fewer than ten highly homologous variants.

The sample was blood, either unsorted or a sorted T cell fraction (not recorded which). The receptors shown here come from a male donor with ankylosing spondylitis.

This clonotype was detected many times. The CDR3 DNA reads as TGTGCCAGCAGTGGGGACGGCTATGGCTACACCTTC. It is translated as CASSGDGYGYTF. This chain joins TRBV25-1 and TRBJ1-2; a possible D gene is TRBD1 (5 bases). Germline assignment: CDR1 MGHDK and CDR2 SYGVNS. The CDR3 spans 12 residues. V was shortened by 4 bases and J by 4 bases, with 7 bases between the two germline ends.

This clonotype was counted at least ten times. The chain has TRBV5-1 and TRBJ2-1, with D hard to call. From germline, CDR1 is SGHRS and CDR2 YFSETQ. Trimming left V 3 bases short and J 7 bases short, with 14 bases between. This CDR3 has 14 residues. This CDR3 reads CASSSLTGMNEQFF. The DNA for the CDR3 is TGCGCCAGCAGCTCGTTGACTGGAATGAATGAGCAGTTCTTC.

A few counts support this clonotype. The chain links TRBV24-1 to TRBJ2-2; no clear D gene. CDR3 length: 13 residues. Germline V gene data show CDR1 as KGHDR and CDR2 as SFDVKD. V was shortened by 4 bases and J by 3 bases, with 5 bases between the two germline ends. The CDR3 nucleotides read TGTGCCACCAGTGACAGCTACACCGGGGAGCTGTTTTTT. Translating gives CATSDSYTGELFF.

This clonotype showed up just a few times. The CDR3 sequence is CASSSPGTGDIYEQYF. In DNA, the CDR3 is TGTGCCAGCAGCTCTCCCGGGACAGGGGACATATACGAGCAGTACTTC. The rearrangement joins TRBV7-9 to TRBJ2-7, with 10 nucleotides matching TRBD1. The V gene's germline CDR1 is SEHNR and CDR2 FQNEAQ (reference sequence). The CDR3 extends over 16 amino acids. The V gene end was trimmed by 4 bases and the J gene end by 4 bases; junction bases not matched to a gene: 10.

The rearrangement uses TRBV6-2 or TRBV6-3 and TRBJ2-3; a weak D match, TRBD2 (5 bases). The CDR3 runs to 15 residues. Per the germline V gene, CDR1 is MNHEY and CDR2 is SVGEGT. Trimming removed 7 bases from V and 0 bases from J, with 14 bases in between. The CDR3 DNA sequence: TGTGCCAGCACCACAACCAGCGGTAGCACAGATACGCAGTATTTT. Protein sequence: CASTTTSGSTDTQYF.

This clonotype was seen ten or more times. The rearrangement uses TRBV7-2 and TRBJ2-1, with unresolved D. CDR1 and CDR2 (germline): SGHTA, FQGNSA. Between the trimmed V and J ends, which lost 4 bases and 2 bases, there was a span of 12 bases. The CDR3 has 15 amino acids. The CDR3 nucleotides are TGTGCCAGCAGCTCCAGGACCACGACCTACAATGAGCAGTTCTTC. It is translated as CASSSRTTTYNEQFF. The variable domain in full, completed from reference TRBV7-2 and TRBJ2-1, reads GAGVSQSPSNKVTEKGKDVELRCDPISGHTALYWYRQSLGQGLEFLIYFQGNSAPDKSGLPSDRFSAERTGGSVSTLTIQRTQQEDSAVYLCASSSRTTTYNEQFFGPGTRLTVL.

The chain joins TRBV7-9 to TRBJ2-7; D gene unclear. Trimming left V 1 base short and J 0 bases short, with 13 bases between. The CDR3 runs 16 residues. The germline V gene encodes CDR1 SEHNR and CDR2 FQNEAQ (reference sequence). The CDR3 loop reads CASSLGGVSFSYEQYF. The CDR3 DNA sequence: TGTGCCAGCAGCTTAGGTGGGGTCTCCTTCTCCTACGAGCAGTACTTC.

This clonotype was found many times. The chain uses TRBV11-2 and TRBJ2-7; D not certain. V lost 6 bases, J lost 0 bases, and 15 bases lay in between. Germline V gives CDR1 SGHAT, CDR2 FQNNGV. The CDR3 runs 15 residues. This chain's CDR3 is CASRAEISSSYEQYF. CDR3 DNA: TGTGCCAGCAGGGCAGAAATTTCCAGCTCCTACGAGCAGTACTTC.

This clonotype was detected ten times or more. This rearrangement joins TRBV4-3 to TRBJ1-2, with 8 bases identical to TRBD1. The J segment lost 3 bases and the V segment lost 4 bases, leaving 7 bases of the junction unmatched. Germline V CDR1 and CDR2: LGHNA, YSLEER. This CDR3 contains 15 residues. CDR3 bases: TGCGCCAGCAGCCCCCGGACAGGGAGGCACTATGGCTACACCTTC. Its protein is CASSPRTGRHYGYTF.